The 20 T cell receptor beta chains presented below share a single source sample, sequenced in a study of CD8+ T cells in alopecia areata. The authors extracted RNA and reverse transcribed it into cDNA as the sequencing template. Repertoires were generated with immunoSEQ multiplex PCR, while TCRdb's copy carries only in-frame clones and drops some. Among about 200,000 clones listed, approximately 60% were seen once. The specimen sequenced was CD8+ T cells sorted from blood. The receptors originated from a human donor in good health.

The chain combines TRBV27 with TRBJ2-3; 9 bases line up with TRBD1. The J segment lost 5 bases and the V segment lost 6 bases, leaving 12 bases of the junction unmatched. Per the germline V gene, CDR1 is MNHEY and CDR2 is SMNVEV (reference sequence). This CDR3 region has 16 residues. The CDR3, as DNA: TGTGCCAGCAGCCCCTACGGCGGACAGGGGAGAGATACGCAGTATTTT. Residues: CASSPYGGQGRDTQYF.

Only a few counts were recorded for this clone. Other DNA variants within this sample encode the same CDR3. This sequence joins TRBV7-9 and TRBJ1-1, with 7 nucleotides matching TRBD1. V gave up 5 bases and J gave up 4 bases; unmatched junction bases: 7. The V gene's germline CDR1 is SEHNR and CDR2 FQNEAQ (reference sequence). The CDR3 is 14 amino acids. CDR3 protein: CASSTGQGGTEAFF. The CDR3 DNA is TGTGCCAGCAGCACCGGTCAGGGGGGCACTGAAGCTTTCTTT. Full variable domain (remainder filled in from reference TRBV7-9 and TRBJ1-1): DTGVSQNPRHKITKRGQNVTFRCDPISEHNRLYWYRQTLGQGPEFLTYFQNEAQLEKSRLLSDRFSAERPKGSFSTLEIQRTEQGDSAMYLCASSTGQGGTEAFFGQGTRLTVV.

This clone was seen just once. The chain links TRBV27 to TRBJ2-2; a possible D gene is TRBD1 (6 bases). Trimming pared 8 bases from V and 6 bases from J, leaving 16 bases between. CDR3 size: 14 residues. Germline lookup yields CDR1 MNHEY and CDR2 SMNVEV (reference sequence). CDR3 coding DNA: TGTGCCAGCTCAATTACAGGGAGCGCCGGGGAGCTGTTTTTT. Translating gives CASSITGSAGELFF.

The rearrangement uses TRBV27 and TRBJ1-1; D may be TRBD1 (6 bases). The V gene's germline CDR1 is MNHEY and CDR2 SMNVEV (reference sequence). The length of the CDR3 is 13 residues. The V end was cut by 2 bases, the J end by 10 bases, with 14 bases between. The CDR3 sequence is CASSLGGGKRAFF. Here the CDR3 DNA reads TGTGCCAGCAGTTTAGGGGGCGGGAAACGAGCTTTCTTT.

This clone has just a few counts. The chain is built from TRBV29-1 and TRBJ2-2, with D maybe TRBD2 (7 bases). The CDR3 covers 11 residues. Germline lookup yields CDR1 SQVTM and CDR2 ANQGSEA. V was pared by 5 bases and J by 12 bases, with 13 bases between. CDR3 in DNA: TGCAGCGTTCCGAGGGGGGGGAAGCTGTTTTTT. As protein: CSVPRGGKLFF.

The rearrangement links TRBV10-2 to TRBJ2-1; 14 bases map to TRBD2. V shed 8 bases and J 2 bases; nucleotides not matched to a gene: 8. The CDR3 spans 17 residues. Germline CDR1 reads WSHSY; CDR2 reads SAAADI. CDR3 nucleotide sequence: TGCGCCAGCCTCGGGACTAGCGGGGGTTCGCCCTACAATGAGCAGTTCTTC. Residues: CASLGTSGGSPYNEQFF.

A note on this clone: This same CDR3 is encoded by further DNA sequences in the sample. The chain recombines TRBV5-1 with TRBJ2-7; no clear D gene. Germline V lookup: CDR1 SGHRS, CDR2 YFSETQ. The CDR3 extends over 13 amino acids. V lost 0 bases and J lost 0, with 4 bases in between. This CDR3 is CASSLDVSYEQYF. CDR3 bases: TGCGCCAGCAGCTTGGACGTCTCCTACGAGCAGTACTTC.

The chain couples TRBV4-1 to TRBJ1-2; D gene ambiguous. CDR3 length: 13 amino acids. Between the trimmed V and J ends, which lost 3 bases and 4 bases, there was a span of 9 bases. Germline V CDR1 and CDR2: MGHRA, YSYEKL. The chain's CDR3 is CASSHQETYGYTF. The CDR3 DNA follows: TGCGCCAGCAGCCACCAAGAAACCTATGGCTACACCTTC.

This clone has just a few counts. The CDR3 nucleotides are TGTGCCACCAGCCGCGGCGACAGTCCTGAGCAGTTCTTC. It encodes CATSRGDSPEQFF. The chain combines TRBV15 with TRBJ2-1; D might be TRBD1 (5 bases). This CDR3 contains 13 residues. V was cut by 5 bases and J by 9 bases, with 14 bases left in between. CDR1 and CDR2 (germline): LNHNV, YYDKDF (reference sequence).

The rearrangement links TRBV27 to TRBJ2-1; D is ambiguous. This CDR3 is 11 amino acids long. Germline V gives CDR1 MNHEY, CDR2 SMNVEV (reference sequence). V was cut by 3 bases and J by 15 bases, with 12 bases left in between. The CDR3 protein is CASSFGVLMFF. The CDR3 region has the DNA TGTGCCAGCAGTTTTGGCGTGCTGATGTTCTTC.

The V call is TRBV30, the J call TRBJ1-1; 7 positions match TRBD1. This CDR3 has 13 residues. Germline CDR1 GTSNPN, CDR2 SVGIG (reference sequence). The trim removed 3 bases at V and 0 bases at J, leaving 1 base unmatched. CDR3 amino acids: CAWSRGMNTEAFF. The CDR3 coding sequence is TGTGCCTGGAGCAGGGGGATGAACACTGAAGCTTTCTTT.

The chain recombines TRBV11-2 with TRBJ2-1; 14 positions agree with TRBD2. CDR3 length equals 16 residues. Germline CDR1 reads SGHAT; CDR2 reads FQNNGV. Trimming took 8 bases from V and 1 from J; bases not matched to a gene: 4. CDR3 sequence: CASQGLAGVSYNEQFF. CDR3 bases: TGTGCCAGCCAGGGACTAGCGGGGGTATCCTACAATGAGCAGTTCTTC.

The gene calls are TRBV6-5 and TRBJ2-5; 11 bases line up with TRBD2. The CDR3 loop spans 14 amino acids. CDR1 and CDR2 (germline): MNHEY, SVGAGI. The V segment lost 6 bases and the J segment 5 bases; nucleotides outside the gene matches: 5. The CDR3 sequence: CASRPGLAVETQYF. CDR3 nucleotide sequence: TGTGCCAGCAGACCGGGACTAGCGGTTGAGACCCAGTACTTC.

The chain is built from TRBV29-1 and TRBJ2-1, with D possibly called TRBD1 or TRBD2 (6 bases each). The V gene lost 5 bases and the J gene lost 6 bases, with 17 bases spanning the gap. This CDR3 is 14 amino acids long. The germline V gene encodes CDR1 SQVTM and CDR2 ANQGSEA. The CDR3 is CSVYGARGVNEQFF. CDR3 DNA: TGCAGCGTTTACGGGGCTAGGGGGGTCAATGAGCAGTTCTTC.

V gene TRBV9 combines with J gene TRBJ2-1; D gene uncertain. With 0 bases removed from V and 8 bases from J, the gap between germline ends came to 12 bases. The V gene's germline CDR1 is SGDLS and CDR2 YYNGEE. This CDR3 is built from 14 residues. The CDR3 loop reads CASSVASGSYEQFF. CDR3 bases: TGTGCCAGCAGCGTAGCATCAGGTTCATATGAGCAGTTCTTC.

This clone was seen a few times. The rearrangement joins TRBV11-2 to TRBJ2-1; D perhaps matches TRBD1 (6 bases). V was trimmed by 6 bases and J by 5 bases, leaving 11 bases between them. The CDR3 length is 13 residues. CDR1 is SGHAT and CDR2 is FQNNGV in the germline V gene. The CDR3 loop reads CASRSGGHNEQFF. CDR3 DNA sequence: TGTGCCAGCAGATCTGGGGGCCACAATGAGCAGTTCTTC. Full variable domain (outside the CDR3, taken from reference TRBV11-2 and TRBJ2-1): EAGVAQSPRYKIIEKRQSVAFWCNPISGHATLYWYQQILGQGPKLLIQFQNNGVVDDSQLPKDRFSAERLKGVDSTLKIQPAKLEDSAVYLCASRSGGHNEQFFGPGTRLTVL.

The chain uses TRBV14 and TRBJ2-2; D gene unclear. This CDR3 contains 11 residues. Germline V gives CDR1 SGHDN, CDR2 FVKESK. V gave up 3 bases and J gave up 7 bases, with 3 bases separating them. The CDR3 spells CASSHNGELFF. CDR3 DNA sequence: TGTGCCAGCAGCCATAACGGGGAGCTGTTTTTT. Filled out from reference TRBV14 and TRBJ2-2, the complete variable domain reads EAGVTQFPSHSVIEKGQTVTLRCDPISGHDNLYWYRRVMGKEIKFLLHFVKESKQDESGMPNNRFLAERTGGTYSTLKVQPAELEDSGVYFCASSHNGELFFGEGSRLTVL.

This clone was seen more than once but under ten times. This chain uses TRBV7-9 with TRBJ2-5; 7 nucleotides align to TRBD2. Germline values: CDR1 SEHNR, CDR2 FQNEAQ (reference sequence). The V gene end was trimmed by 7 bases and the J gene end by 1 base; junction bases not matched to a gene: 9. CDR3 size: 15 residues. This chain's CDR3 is CASNPFGGVQETQYF. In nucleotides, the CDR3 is TGTGCCAGCAACCCCTTTGGGGGGGTCCAAGAGACCCAGTACTTC. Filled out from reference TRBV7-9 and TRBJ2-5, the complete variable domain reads DTGVSQNPRHKITKRGQNVTFRCDPISEHNRLYWYRQTLGQGPEFLTYFQNEAQLEKSRLLSDRFSAERPKGSFSTLEIQRTEQGDSAMYLCASNPFGGVQETQYFGPGTRLLVL.

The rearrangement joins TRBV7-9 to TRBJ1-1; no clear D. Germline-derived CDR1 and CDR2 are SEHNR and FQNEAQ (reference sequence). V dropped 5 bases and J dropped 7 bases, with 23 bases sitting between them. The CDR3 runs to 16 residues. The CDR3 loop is CASSLGEAVTDLEAFF. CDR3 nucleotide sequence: TGTGCCAGCAGCCTAGGTGAAGCGGTAACCGATCTTGAAGCTTTCTTT. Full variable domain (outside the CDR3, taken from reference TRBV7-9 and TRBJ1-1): DTGVSQNPRHKITKRGQNVTFRCDPISEHNRLYWYRQTLGQGPEFLTYFQNEAQLEKSRLLSDRFSAERPKGSFSTLEIQRTEQGDSAMYLCASSLGEAVTDLEAFFGQGTRLTVV.

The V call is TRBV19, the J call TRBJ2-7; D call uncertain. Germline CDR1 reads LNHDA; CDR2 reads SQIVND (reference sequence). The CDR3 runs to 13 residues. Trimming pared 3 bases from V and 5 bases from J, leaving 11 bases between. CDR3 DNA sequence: TGTGCCAGTAGTATCGGCGGATCTAACGAGCAGTACTTC. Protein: CASSIGGSNEQYF.